These 11 T cell receptor beta chains share one sample of origin, sequenced in a study of human CD4 T cells and Enterobacteriaceae. The memory gate held CD4+ cells that were not CD45RA+CCR7+CD95- naive cells, over 95% pure. The assay was immunoSEQ multiplex PCR, and TCRdb's table has in-frame clones only and misses some. The sample lists 25,000 to 35,000 clones, about 80% seen once, with roughly 1.8% in the top ten. The sample was memory CD4+ T cells from blood. The source is a human donor in good health.

The J gene is TRBJ2-7, the V gene TRBV7-9; weak D call: TRBD2 (6 bases). Trimming took off 2 bases at V and 5 bases at J, with 13 bases between the two ends. This CDR3 region has 14 residues. CDR1 is SEHNR, CDR2 FQNEAQ, per germline (reference sequence). CDR3 protein: CASSLRGGEDEQYF. The CDR3 DNA is TGTGCCAGCAGCTTACGCGGAGGGGAGGACGAGCAGTACTTC.

This clone occurred once. V usage is TRBV10-2 and J usage is TRBJ1-1, with 7 bases fitting TRBD1. The germline CDR1 and CDR2 sequences are WSHSY and SAAADI. CDR3 length equals 14 residues. V shed 8 bases, J shed 5 bases, and the junction held 11 bases outside the gene matches. CDR3 DNA: TGCGCCAGCCGACAGGGATCTTTCGAAACTGAAGCTTTCTTT. This encodes CASRQGSFETEAFF.

The chain combines TRBV28 with TRBJ2-1, with TRBD2 matching over 8 bases. The V and J ends lost 4 bases and 7 bases, in that order; junction bases with no gene match: 12. This CDR3 is 16 amino acids long. The germline V gene encodes CDR1 MDHEN and CDR2 SYDVKM. The CDR3 protein is CASSSLSGSSQNEQFF. CDR3 DNA: TGTGCCAGCAGTTCGCTGAGCGGGAGTTCCCAGAATGAGCAGTTCTTC.

The rearrangement joins TRBV11-2 to TRBJ2-5; D might be TRBD1 or TRBD2, each matching 5 bases. Germline CDR1 is SGHAT and CDR2 is FQNNGV. The ends were cut back, 4 bases at V and 5 bases at J, with 14 bases in the middle. The CDR3 runs to 14 residues. CDR3 sequence (DNA): TGTGCCAGCAGCTCGAGGGGCGGTCGGGAGACCCAGTACTTC. It encodes CASSSRGGRETQYF.

The V and J genes are TRBV10-3 and TRBJ1-2, with 9 bases aligning to TRBD1. This CDR3 comprises 17 residues. CDR1 ENHRY and CDR2 SYGVKD come from the germline V gene. The J segment lost 4 bases and the V segment lost 0 bases, leaving 9 bases of the junction unmatched. In DNA, the CDR3 is TGTGCCATCAGTGAGTCCGGACAGGGGCTACGAGTCTATGGCTACACCTTC. Translation: CAISESGQGLRVYGYTF.

This rearrangement joins TRBV5-4 to TRBJ2-2, with 12 positions matching TRBD2. Germline V lookup: CDR1 SGHNT, CDR2 YYREEE (reference sequence). V shed 4 bases and J 4 bases; nucleotides not matched to a gene: 2. The CDR3 contains 15 residues. The CDR3 DNA reads as TGTGCCAGCAGCGGACTAGCGGGAAGCACCGGGGAGCTGTTTTTT. It is translated as CASSGLAGSTGELFF.

J is TRBJ2-7 and V is TRBV5-4, with D maybe TRBD2 (6 bases). CDR1 and CDR2 (germline): SGHNT, YYREEE (reference sequence). The CDR3 has 15 amino acids. With 4 bases removed from V and 1 base from J, the gap between germline ends came to 15 bases. CDR3 sequence (DNA): TGTGCCAGCAGCCCCCAGCGGGTCTCGTCCTACGAGCAGTACTTC. Amino acids: CASSPQRVSSYEQYF. Full variable domain (outside the CDR3, taken from reference TRBV5-4 and TRBJ2-7): ETGVTQSPTHLIKTRGQQVTLRCSSQSGHNTVSWYQQALGQGPQFIFQYYREEENGRGNFPPRFSGLQFPNYSSELNVNALELDDSALYLCASSPQRVSSYEQYFGPGTRLTVT.

As for this clone: The limits of the CDR3 on the DNA are not certain, so only TCRdb's listed CDR3 is given. The chain combines TRBV21-1 with TRBJ1-5; the table names TRBD1, a call not compared with the DNA. TRBV21-1 constitutes a pseudogene. The CDR3 totals 14 residues, both ends included. CDR3 protein: CALPVGAGNQPQHF.

The chain employs TRBV4-1 and TRBJ2-7; a possible D gene is TRBD1 (6 bases). The CDR3 is made up of 16 amino acids. Germline V gene data show CDR1 as MGHRA and CDR2 as YSYEKL. Deletions cut 5 bases from V and 1 base from J, with 18 bases between. The CDR3 DNA reads TGCGCCAGCAGCGGCGGCCGGGACATCCGTTCCTACGAGCAGTACTTC. Translating gives CASSGGRDIRSYEQYF.

The DNA of the CDR3 is TGCGCCAGCAGCTTGGGGGATTCAGGGACTACAATATTGACCCAGTACTTC. This codes for CASSLGDSGTTILTQYF. The V gene is TRBV5-1, the J gene TRBJ2-5, with 7 nucleotides matching TRBD2. Per germline, CDR1 SGHRS and CDR2 YFSETQ. J gave up 7 bases and V 0 bases, and 15 bases lay outside the gene matches. This CDR3 region has 17 residues. Based on the CDR3 plus reference TRBV5-1 and TRBJ2-5, the full variable domain is KAGVTQTPRYLIKTRGQQVTLSCSPISGHRSVSWYQQTPGQGLQFLFEYFSETQRNKGNFPGRFSGRQFSNSRSEMNVSTLELGDSALYLCASSLGDSGTTILTQYFGPGTRLLVL.

This clone was recorded a few times. The gene calls are TRBV18 and TRBJ2-2; the match to TRBD1 covers 10 bases. The CDR3 is 16 amino acids. Germline values: CDR1 KGHSH, CDR2 LQKENI. Trimming removed 5 bases from V and 4 bases from J; junction bases left unmatched: 7. Here the CDR3 DNA reads TGTGCCAGCTCATCCCCCGGGACAGGGGTCACCGGGGAGCTGTTTTTT. This gives the protein CASSSPGTGVTGELFF. The full variable domain, in which reference TRBV18 and TRBJ2-2 provide the parts outside the CDR3, is NAGVMQNPRHLVRRRGQEARLRCSPMKGHSHVYWYRQLPEEGLKFMVYLQKENIIDESGMPKERFSAEFPKEGPSILRIQQVVRGDSAAYFCASSSPGTGVTGELFFGEGSRLTVL.